This passage covers 9 T cell receptor beta chains from one sample sequenced in a study of OX40 agonist ivuxolimab in advanced cancers. Clones were sequenced by immunoSEQ multiplex PCR, and TCRdb holds only the in-frame ones, with some missing. The sample has 45,000 to 75,000 clones, 70% to 80% seen once; the top ten hold roughly 1.2%. Material: CD4+ or CD8+ T cells sorted from blood, obtained in a trial of the OX40 agonist ivuxolimab. The receptors originated from an adult with an advanced solid tumor such as melanoma, head and neck, liver or kidney cancer.

The chain has TRBV30 and TRBJ1-1; D unclear. V shed 0 bases and J shed 1 base, with 9 bases lying between them. The CDR3 totals 14 residues. Germline V gene sequence: CDR1 GTSNPN, CDR2 SVGIG (reference sequence). DNA of the CDR3: TGTGCCTGGAGTGTACAAGGGAGGAACACTGAAGCTTTCTTT. Residues: CAWSVQGRNTEAFF.

CDR3 DNA sequence: TGCAGCGTTGAGTTTTTGAACTACGAGCAGTACTTC. Amino acid sequence: CSVEFLNYEQYF. The rearrangement joins TRBV29-1 to TRBJ2-5; D is undetermined. The end of the DNA fits TRBJ2-7 better, so the J call may be wrong. CDR3 size: 12 residues. Germline V gene lookup returns CDR1 SQVTM and CDR2 ANQGSEA.

The rearrangement links TRBV2 to TRBJ1-2; D is ambiguous. The CDR3 totals 14 residues. Trimming stripped 2 bases from V and 2 bases from J, with 9 bases between. CDR1 SNHLY and CDR2 FYNNEI come from the germline V gene. This CDR3 reads CASSELGGNYGYTF. As DNA, the CDR3 is TGTGCCAGCAGTGAACTGGGAGGCAACTATGGCTACACCTTC.

This sequence joins TRBV2 and TRBJ1-5; 7 bases match TRBD1. V was clipped by 4 bases and J by 6 bases; unmatched bases: 6. The length of the CDR3 is 14 residues. Germline V CDR1 and CDR2: SNHLY, FYNNEI. This chain's CDR3 is CASSANRGGQPQHF. The CDR3 nucleotides are TGTGCCAGCAGTGCGAACAGGGGCGGTCAGCCCCAGCATTTT.

The chain has TRBV29-1 and TRBJ1-1; perhaps TRBD1 as D (5 bases). The CDR3 length is 17 residues. Trimming took 7 bases from V and 4 from J, leaving 28 bases between them. Per germline, CDR1 SQVTM and CDR2 ANQGSEA. CDR3 residues: CSATLPPGLRGITEAFF. The DNA for the CDR3 is TGCAGCGCTACCCTCCCTCCGGGACTGCGGGGAATCACTGAAGCTTTCTTT.

The CDR3 sequence is CAISELRQEETQYF. The CDR3 nucleotides are TGTGCCATCAGTGAGCTTAGACAGGAAGAGACCCAGTACTTC. This chain connects TRBV10-3 to TRBJ2-5, with D perhaps matching TRBD1 (6 bases). The CDR3 extends over 14 amino acids. Germline V CDR1 and CDR2: ENHRY, SYGVKD. V was shortened by 2 bases and J by 3 bases, with 10 bases between the two germline ends.

This sequence joins TRBV11-3 and TRBJ2-2, with 12 bases fitting TRBD1. Germline CDR1 is SGHNT and CDR2 is YENEEA. The CDR3 extends over 19 amino acids. With V trimmed by 1 base and J by 2 bases, 8 bases remained unmatched. The CDR3 bases are TGTGCCAGCAGCTTAGCGGGGGACAGGGGGCTAATAAACACCGGGGAGCTGTTTTTT. Translation: CASSLAGDRGLINTGELFF.

The rearrangement uses TRBV7-8 and TRBJ1-2, with a possible D match to TRBD1 (6 bases). The germline V gene encodes CDR1 SGHVS and CDR2 FQNEAQ. The CDR3 length is 14 residues. V lost 5 bases, J lost 2 bases, and 12 bases lay in between. This CDR3 reads CASSPEGGNYGYTF. CDR3 DNA: TGTGCCAGCAGCCCAGAGGGGGGGAACTATGGCTACACCTTC.

V and J are TRBV14 and TRBJ1-6; D call uncertain. CDR1 is SGHDN, CDR2 FVKESK, per germline. V lost 0 bases and J 8 bases, leaving 5 bases between the germline ends. The CDR3 extends over 13 amino acids. For the CDR3, the DNA is TGTGCCAGCAGCCAAGAGGACGATTCACCCCTCCACTTT. Translated, it gives CASSQEDDSPLHF.